This T cell receptor beta chain was identified in a study of T cells in Graves' hyperthyroidism and ophthalmopathy. Ten or more counts support this clonotype. TCR beta CDR3 regions were amplified from RNA transcripts. The primer set for the first-round RT-PCR of the TCR CDR3 was HTBI. One entry per CDR3 protein, called by TCRdb with MiXCR from the multiplex PCR reads. The data show around 300,000 distinct CDR3 sequences, 11% to 15% seen once. The length of the CDR3 is 13 residues. Germline V gene lookup returns CDR1 ENHRY and CDR2 SYGVKD. The ends were cut back, 3 bases at V and 0 bases at J, with 5 bases in the middle.

The origin of this receptor is a young woman with Graves' hyperthyroidism. Sequenced input: blood. The J gene is TRBJ2-5, the V gene TRBV10-3; D gene uncertain. CDR3 region: CAISDTNQETQYF. Here the CDR3 DNA reads TGTGCCATCAGTGATACCAACCAAGAGACCCAGTACTTC.